This is a list of T cell receptor beta chains from one sample in a study of T cells in Graves' hyperthyroidism and ophthalmopathy. One entry per CDR3 protein, called by TCRdb with MiXCR from the multiplex PCR reads. Among hundreds of thousands of distinct CDR3 sequences listed, 14% were seen once. Sequenced input: blood. The receptors derive from a woman aged 40 to 49 with Graves' hyperthyroidism. Each CDR3 is given without its conserved first and last residue. The order of the fields is V gene, J gene, clone size, CDR3 protein. For some rows the clone size is stated as once, few or many, or as a class when expanded; others skip it.

V gene: TRBV20-1; J gene: TRBJ2-3; clone size: -; CDR3 protein: SARQVHSGDTQY
V gene: TRBV6-1; J gene: TRBJ2-4; clone size: -; CDR3 protein: ASSELSGRASRAKNIQY
V gene: TRBV5-1; J gene: TRBJ2-6; clone size: -; CDR3 protein: ASSLLTSGSTNVLT
V gene: TRBV20-1; J gene: TRBJ2-1; clone size: few; CDR3 protein: SVLEEEFVSNEQF
V gene: TRBV28; J gene: TRBJ2-7; clone size: many; CDR3 protein: ASSLYQLGEQY
V gene: TRBV20-1; J gene: TRBJ2-7; clone size: many; CDR3 protein: SAQGSGVPEQY
V gene: TRBV5-1; J gene: TRBJ2-1; clone size: many; CDR3 protein: ASTRAAEYNEQF
V gene: TRBV29-1; J gene: TRBJ1-2; clone size: -; CDR3 protein: SVAAGDRAGGYT
V gene: TRBV10-3; J gene: TRBJ1-1; clone size: many; CDR3 protein: AISENLLPRDVPGTEAF
V gene: TRBV6-1; J gene: TRBJ2-1; clone size: few; CDR3 protein: ATSHGREVWDEQF
V gene: TRBV7-2; J gene: TRBJ1-1; clone size: many; CDR3 protein: ASSRKQGAWNTEAF
V gene: TRBV6-5; J gene: TRBJ2-1; clone size: -; CDR3 protein: ASSYSTVILAGGGGIYNEQF
V gene: TRBV3-1; J gene: TRBJ2-1; clone size: many; CDR3 protein: ASSPRPTSSIYNEQF
V gene: TRBV28; J gene: TRBJ1-4; clone size: many; CDR3 protein: ASRETGPLEKLF
V gene: TRBV12-3/TRBV12-4; J gene: TRBJ2-7; clone size: many; CDR3 protein: ASSSGSGEQY
V gene: TRBV5-6; J gene: TRBJ2-5; clone size: many; CDR3 protein: ASSSRGAGETQY
V gene: TRBV20-1; J gene: TRBJ2-1; clone size: few; CDR3 protein: SAPLGGRAYNEQF
V gene: TRBV4-1; J gene: TRBJ2-5; clone size: -; CDR3 protein: ASSQPTQGETQY
V gene: TRBV7-9; J gene: TRBJ1-2; clone size: many; CDR3 protein: ASSPRTSNYGYT
V gene: TRBV28; J gene: TRBJ2-6; clone size: many; CDR3 protein: ASSGGDELSGANVLT
V gene: TRBV27; J gene: TRBJ2-1; clone size: many; CDR3 protein: ASSFLGLKGPSYNEQF
V gene: TRBV5-1; J gene: TRBJ2-5; clone size: few; CDR3 protein: ASKPTSVSQETQY
V gene: TRBV3-1; J gene: TRBJ1-2; clone size: many; CDR3 protein: ASSQQGGTGYT
V gene: TRBV2; J gene: TRBJ2-5; clone size: many; CDR3 protein: ASSGGGTRRETQY
V gene: TRBV19; J gene: TRBJ2-3; clone size: -; CDR3 protein: ASSIALAADTQY
V gene: TRBV5-1; J gene: TRBJ2-1; clone size: -; CDR3 protein: ASSSSGSQFSYNEQF
V gene: TRBV6-2/TRBV6-3; J gene: TRBJ1-5; clone size: many; CDR3 protein: ASRPSGTDQPQH
V gene: TRBV7-3; J gene: TRBJ2-3; clone size: many; CDR3 protein: ASSSQKGDTQY
V gene: TRBV7-3; J gene: TRBJ2-2; clone size: few; CDR3 protein: ASSAASGSTGELF
V gene: TRBV5-1; J gene: TRBJ2-2; clone size: many; CDR3 protein: ASSLDSPRAGELF
V gene: TRBV12-3/TRBV12-4; J gene: TRBJ2-6; clone size: -; CDR3 protein: ASSYGLGRGQRPDFRGDVLT
V gene: TRBV3-1; J gene: TRBJ1-1; clone size: many; CDR3 protein: ASSPQVSGNTEAF
V gene: TRBV11-2; J gene: TRBJ2-1; clone size: few; CDR3 protein: ASRPIGLAGERQF
V gene: TRBV11-2; J gene: TRBJ2-5; clone size: -; CDR3 protein: ASSLEWTYQETQY
V gene: TRBV6-5; J gene: TRBJ2-3; clone size: few; CDR3 protein: ASSYPAGTSGLWDTQY
V gene: TRBV20-1; J gene: TRBJ2-4; clone size: few; CDR3 protein: SARSDRGSKNIQY
V gene: TRBV5-1; J gene: TRBJ2-1; clone size: many; CDR3 protein: ASSLASGAKNEQF
V gene: TRBV6-1; J gene: TRBJ2-3; clone size: few; CDR3 protein: ASSDTSGRGTQY
V gene: TRBV7-6; J gene: TRBJ1-2; clone size: many; CDR3 protein: ASSLEGTDPYGYT
V gene: TRBV4-1; J gene: TRBJ2-6; clone size: -; CDR3 protein: ASSQEGGAGANVLT
V gene: TRBV11-2; J gene: TRBJ2-7; clone size: many; CDR3 protein: ASSLGPSGSSYEQY
V gene: TRBV28; J gene: TRBJ2-3; clone size: many; CDR3 protein: ASRAGGLSTDTQY
V gene: TRBV4-2; J gene: TRBJ2-2; clone size: -; CDR3 protein: ASSQDWVSAGGPDTGELF
V gene: TRBV20-1; J gene: TRBJ2-7; clone size: many; CDR3 protein: SATPPTGVYEQY
V gene: TRBV5-5; J gene: TRBJ2-7; clone size: many; CDR3 protein: ASSWDGNYEQY
V gene: TRBV11-2; J gene: TRBJ2-3; clone size: few; CDR3 protein: ASSLAGSGKKDTQY
V gene: TRBV27; J gene: TRBJ2-7; clone size: many; CDR3 protein: ASSLSLQRGTYEQY
V gene: TRBV24-1; J gene: TRBJ2-1; clone size: -; CDR3 protein: ATSDSGTLYNEQF
V gene: TRBV18; J gene: TRBJ2-3; clone size: many; CDR3 protein: ASSLQQGTDTQY
V gene: TRBV9; J gene: TRBJ1-4; clone size: few; CDR3 protein: ASSVAPEATNEKLF
V gene: TRBV28; J gene: TRBJ2-5; clone size: many; CDR3 protein: ASSFENRQTQY
V gene: TRBV6-2/TRBV6-3; J gene: TRBJ1-6; clone size: few; CDR3 protein: ASSYSGATNSPLH
V gene: TRBV12-3/TRBV12-4; J gene: TRBJ2-3; clone size: many; CDR3 protein: ASKQGVLTDTQY
V gene: TRBV10-3; J gene: TRBJ1-4; clone size: few; CDR3 protein: AISADSRNEKLF
V gene: TRBV7-8; J gene: TRBJ1-5; clone size: few; CDR3 protein: ASSFQRSNQPQH
V gene: TRBV5-8; J gene: TRBJ1-2; clone size: many; CDR3 protein: ASSSKTGYYGYT
V gene: TRBV6-1; J gene: TRBJ2-3; clone size: few; CDR3 protein: ATNYGGGSTDTRY
V gene: TRBV11-3; J gene: TRBJ2-1; clone size: few; CDR3 protein: ASSLEGVWFTQGYNEQF
V gene: TRBV4-1; J gene: TRBJ2-1; clone size: -; CDR3 protein: ASSRQGDSYNEQF